This TCR beta chain was sequenced in a study of cytomegalovirus exposure and HLA in healthy donors. Points from the study as a whole: The authors later found TCR association rates varying by HLA locus, with DRB1 most and HLA-C fewest.

To note about this clone: The antigen is undetermined.

The donors (healthy individuals) were bone marrow donors. Trimming removed 0 bases at V and 9 bases at J, with 15 bases between. The CDR3 loop spans 16 amino acids. Germline CDR1 is SEHNR and CDR2 is FQNEAQ (reference sequence). Primers: 60 Vbeta forward and 13 Jbeta reverse. Profiled with immunoSEQ multiplex PCR; TCRdb holds only in-frame clones, not every one. The ten most abundant clones cover roughly 0.98% of a sample with approximately 210,000 clones. This chain connects TRBV7-9 to TRBJ1-6; D perhaps matches TRBD1 (5 bases). This TCR came from a woman in her twenties or thirties in good health and CMV-seropositive. Specimen: PBMCs. CDR3 sequence (DNA): TGTGCCAGCAGCTTAGCGGGGACCCTGGAGGGTTCACCCCTCCACTTT. Amino acid sequence: CASSLAGTLEGSPLHF.